These T cell receptor beta chains were read from a single sample in a study of shared T cell receptors in the human thymus. Method: immunoSEQ multiplex PCR; TCRdb's copy keeps in-frame clones and lacks some. The sample has about 710,000 clones, approximately 89% seen once. This sample also appeared in a second study, on human thymus T cells.

Sequencing input: thymocytes. The receptors stem from a boy younger than two with a congenital heart defect. CDR3s include the opening cysteine and the closing phenylalanine or tryptophan. D genes are given only for firm matches.

d_gene	v_gene	j_gene	CDR3aa	CDR3nt
NA	TRBV19	TRBJ2-3	CASSRARAPSTDTQYF	TGTGCCAGTAGTAGGGCGAGGGCTCCTAGCACAGATACGCAGTATTTT
NA	TRBV27	TRBJ2-1	CASGRTAFHNEQFF	TGTGCCAGCGGTAGGACAGCCTTTCACAATGAGCAGTTCTTC
TRBD1	TRBV28	TRBJ1-1	CASSFYPGQDLNTEAFF	TGTGCCAGCAGCTTTTACCCGGGACAGGACCTGAACACTGAAGCTTTCTTT
TRBD1	TRBV4-3	TRBJ2-7	CASSQYLTGTAAYEQYF	TGCGCCAGCAGCCAATACCTCACCGGGACAGCAGCCTACGAGCAGTACTTC
NA	TRBV12-5	TRBJ1-1	CASGLARGNTEAFF	TGTGCTAGTGGTTTGGCCAGGGGGAACACTGAAGCTTTCTTT
NA	TRBV5-1	TRBJ1-1	CASSQSHRVSNTEAFF	TGCGCCAGCAGCCAAAGTCACAGGGTCTCGAACACTGAAGCTTTCTTT
TRBD2	TRBV25-1	TRBJ2-3	CASSDHLAGAADTQYF	TGTGCCAGCAGTGACCACCTAGCGGGAGCTGCAGATACGCAGTATTTT
TRBD2	TRBV5-6	TRBJ2-3	CASSLVSGRASDTQYF	TGTGCCAGCAGCTTGGTGAGCGGGAGGGCGTCAGATACGCAGTATTTT
NA	TRBV25-1	TRBJ1-4	CASSGAIGTNEKLFF	TGTGCCAGCAGTGGGGCGATAGGCACGAATGAAAAACTGTTTTTT
TRBD1	TRBV29-1	TRBJ2-1	CSVGTGVIHDEQFF	TGCAGCGTTGGGACAGGGGTTATACACGATGAGCAGTTCTTC
TRBD1	TRBV6-6	TRBJ2-7	CASSSPDRDSYEQYF	TGTGCCAGCAGTTCCCCGGACAGGGACTCCTACGAGCAGTACTTC
TRBD2	TRBV15	TRBJ2-1	CATSRLGTRRNEQFF	TGTGCCACCAGCAGACTTGGGACTAGGAGGAATGAGCAGTTCTTC
TRBD2	TRBV7-2	TRBJ2-7	CASSLGGAGVYEQYF	TGTGCCAGCAGCCTCGGAGGAGCGGGAGTCTACGAGCAGTACTTC
TRBD2	TRBV7-8	TRBJ2-7	CASSLTSGGSYEQYF	TGTGCCAGCAGCTTGACTAGCGGGGGCTCATACGAGCAGTACTTC
TRBD2	TRBV28	TRBJ2-1	CASSLSPGLAGNEQFF	TGTGCCAGCAGTTTATCCCCGGGACTAGCGGGGAATGAGCAGTTCTTC